This entry is about one T cell receptor beta chain. Its specificity is unknown. The V gene's germline CDR1 is SGHNT and CDR2 YYREEE (reference sequence). The V and J ends lost 4 bases and 3 bases respectively, with 10 bases between them. The CDR3 contains 13 residues. This entry comes from a study of cytomegalovirus exposure and HLA in healthy donors. Study-level background: Assignment to the Caucasian-associated ancestry cluster applied to approximately 79% of the approximately 370 genotyped donors. Overall study results and limits: Later analysis demonstrated an association between a missense DCLRE1C variant and TCR beta V- and J-gene trimming. The later analysis indicated that the majority of CMV-associated TCR beta chains appeared HLA-restricted.

PCR was performed using 60 Vbeta and 13 Jbeta primers. As handled by the study authors: In a later analysis, 75 million to 95 million unique TCR beta chains included roughly 11 million shared by two or more donors. The repertoire was sequenced with immunoSEQ multiplex PCR; TCRdb's copy has only in-frame clones and lacks some. The V and J calls and clone size are taken from that table; D and trimming were inferred from the DNA. This table holds 87,000 or so clones. The gene calls are TRBV5-4 and TRBJ1-2; no reliable D call. This TCR was recovered from a man aged 45-60 years in good health and CMV-seropositive. Sample: PBMCs. The CDR3 is CASSLEGHYGYTF. Written as DNA, the CDR3 is TGTGCCAGCAGCCTTGAGGGCCACTATGGCTACACCTTC.